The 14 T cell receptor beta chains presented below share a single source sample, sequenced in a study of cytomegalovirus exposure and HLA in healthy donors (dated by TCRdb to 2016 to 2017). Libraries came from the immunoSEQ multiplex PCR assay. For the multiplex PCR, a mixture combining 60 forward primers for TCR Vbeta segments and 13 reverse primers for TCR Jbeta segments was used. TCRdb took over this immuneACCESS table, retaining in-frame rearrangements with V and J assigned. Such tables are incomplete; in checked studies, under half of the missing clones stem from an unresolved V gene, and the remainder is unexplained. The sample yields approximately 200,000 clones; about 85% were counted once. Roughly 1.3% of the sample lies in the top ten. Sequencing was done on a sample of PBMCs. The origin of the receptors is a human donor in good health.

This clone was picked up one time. CDR3 sequence reads: CASSLYQASYGYTF. The CDR3 DNA follows: TGTGCCAGCAGTTTATACCAGGCCTCCTATGGCTACACCTTC. J is TRBJ1-2 and V is TRBV27; D is uncertain. Trimming stripped 1 base from V and 4 bases from J, with 10 bases between. The CDR3 loop spans 14 amino acids. Per the germline V gene, CDR1 is MNHEY and CDR2 is SMNVEV (reference sequence).

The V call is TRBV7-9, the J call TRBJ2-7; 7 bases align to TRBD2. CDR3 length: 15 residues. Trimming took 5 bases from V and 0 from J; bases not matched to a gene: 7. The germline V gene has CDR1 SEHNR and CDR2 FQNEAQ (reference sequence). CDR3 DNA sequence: TGTGCCAGCAGCCCCTCAGCGGGATACTCCTACGAGCAGTACTTC. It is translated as CASSPSAGYSYEQYF. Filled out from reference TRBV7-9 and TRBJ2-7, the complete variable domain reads DTGVSQNPRHKITKRGQNVTFRCDPISEHNRLYWYRQTLGQGPEFLTYFQNEAQLEKSRLLSDRFSAERPKGSFSTLEIQRTEQGDSAMYLCASSPSAGYSYEQYFGPGTRLTVT.

The CDR3 protein is CASSQPGHATYEQYF. The DNA of the CDR3 is TGCGCCAGCAGCCAGCCGGGACACGCAACCTACGAGCAGTACTTC. V usage is TRBV4-1 and J usage is TRBJ2-7, with a weak D call TRBD1 (6 bases). The germline V gene encodes CDR1 MGHRA and CDR2 YSYEKL. CDR3 length: 15 amino acids. V gave up 3 bases and J gave up 2 bases, with 14 bases separating them.

The CDR3 DNA reads TGTGCCAGCCTAATGGGACAGGGGGCTTACGAGCAGTACTTC. As protein: CASLMGQGAYEQYF. The gene calls are TRBV28 and TRBJ2-7; 12 bases fit TRBD1. Losses at the gene ends were 8 bases for V and 4 bases for J; bases not matched to a gene: 6. Looked up from germline, CDR1 is MDHEN and CDR2 is SYDVKM. The CDR3 has 14 residues.

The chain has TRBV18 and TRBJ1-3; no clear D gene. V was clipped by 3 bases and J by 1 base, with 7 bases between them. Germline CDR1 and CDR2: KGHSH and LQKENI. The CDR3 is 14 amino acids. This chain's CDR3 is CASSPGVSGNTIYF. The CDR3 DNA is TGTGCCAGCTCACCGGGAGTTTCTGGAAACACCATATATTTT.

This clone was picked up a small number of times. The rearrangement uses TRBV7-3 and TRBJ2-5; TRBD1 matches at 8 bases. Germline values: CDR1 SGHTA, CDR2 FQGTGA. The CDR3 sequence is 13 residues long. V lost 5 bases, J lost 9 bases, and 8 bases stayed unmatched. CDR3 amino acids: CASSLKGTGPQYF. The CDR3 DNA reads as TGTGCCAGCAGCCTGAAGGGGACAGGCCCCCAGTACTTC.

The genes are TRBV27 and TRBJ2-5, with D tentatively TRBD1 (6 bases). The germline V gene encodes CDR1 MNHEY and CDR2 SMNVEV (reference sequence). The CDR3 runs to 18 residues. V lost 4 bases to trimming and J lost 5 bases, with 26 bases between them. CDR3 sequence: CASSYTGLVAPGIETQYF. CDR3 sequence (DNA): TGTGCCAGCAGTTACACAGGGCTTGTTGCACCAGGTATCGAGACCCAGTACTTC.

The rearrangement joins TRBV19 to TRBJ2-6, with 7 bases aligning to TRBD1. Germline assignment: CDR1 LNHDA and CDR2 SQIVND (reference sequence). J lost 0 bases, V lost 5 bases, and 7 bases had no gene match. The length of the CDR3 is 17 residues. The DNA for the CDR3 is TGTGCCAGTAGTGCAGTGACAGGGATCTCTGGGGCCAACGTCCTGACTTTC. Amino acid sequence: CASSAVTGISGANVLTF.

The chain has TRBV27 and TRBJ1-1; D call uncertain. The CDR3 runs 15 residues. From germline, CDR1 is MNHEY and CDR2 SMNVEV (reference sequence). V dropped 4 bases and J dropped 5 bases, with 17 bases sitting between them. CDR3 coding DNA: TGTGCCAGCAGTTCCGGTAGAATGATCCAAACTGAAGCTTTCTTT. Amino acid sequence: CASSSGRMIQTEAFF.

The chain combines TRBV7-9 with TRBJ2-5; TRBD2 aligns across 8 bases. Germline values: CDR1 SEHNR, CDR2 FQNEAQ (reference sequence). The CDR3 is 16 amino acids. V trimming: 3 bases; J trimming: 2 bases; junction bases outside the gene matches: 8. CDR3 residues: CASSFSASGLQETQYF. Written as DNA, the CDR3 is TGTGCCAGCAGCTTCAGCGCTAGCGGGCTTCAAGAGACCCAGTACTTC.

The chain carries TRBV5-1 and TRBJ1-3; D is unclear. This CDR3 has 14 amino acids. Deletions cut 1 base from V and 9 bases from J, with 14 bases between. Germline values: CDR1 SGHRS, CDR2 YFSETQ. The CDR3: CASSLFLASGTIYF. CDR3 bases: TGCGCCAGCAGCTTGTTCTTAGCTTCGGGCACCATATATTTT.

CDR3 nucleotides: TGTGCCAGCAGCTTATACTGGGAGAGGACCGGGGAGCTGTTTTTT. Translation gives CASSLYWERTGELFF. This chain connects TRBV7-2 to TRBJ2-2; tentatively, D is TRBD2 (5 bases). Trimming shortened V by 2 bases and J by 5 bases, and 12 bases separated the two germline ends. The CDR3 is 15 amino acids. The V gene's germline CDR1 is SGHTA and CDR2 FQGNSA.

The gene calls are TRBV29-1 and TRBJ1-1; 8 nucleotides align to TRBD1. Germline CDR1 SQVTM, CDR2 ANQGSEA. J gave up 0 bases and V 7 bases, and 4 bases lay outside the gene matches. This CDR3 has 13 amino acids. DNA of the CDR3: TGCAGCGCCGCCAGGGGGCTGAACACTGAAGCTTTCTTT. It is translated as CSAARGLNTEAFF.

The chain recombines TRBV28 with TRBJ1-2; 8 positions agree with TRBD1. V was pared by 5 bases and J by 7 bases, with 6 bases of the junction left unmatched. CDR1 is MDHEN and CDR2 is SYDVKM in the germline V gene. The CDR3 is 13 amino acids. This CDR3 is CASSPRQGAGYTF. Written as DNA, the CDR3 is TGTGCCAGCAGTCCGCGGCAGGGGGCTGGCTACACCTTC.